The T cell receptor beta chain described here comes from a study of blood T cell repertoires in COVID-19. Repertoires were generated with immunoSEQ multiplex PCR, while TCRdb's copy carries only in-frame clones and drops some. The table lists about 200,000 clones, more than 65% of them singletons. The V gene's germline CDR1 is MNHEY and CDR2 SMNVEV (reference sequence). CDR3 length equals 16 residues. V shed 3 bases and J 6 bases; nucleotides not matched to a gene: 8. Sequenced input: PBMCs or T cells enriched from blood (not recorded which). This rearrangement joins TRBV27 to TRBJ2-2, with 9 bases matching TRBD2. This sequence originates from a man aged 40-49 years who had recovered from COVID-19. CDR3 sequence (DNA): TGTGCCAGCAGTTTTAGGGGAGCGGGGGGCTCCGGGGAGCTGTTTTTT. As protein: CASSFRGAGGSGELFF.